This T cell receptor beta chain comes out of a study of T cells in narcolepsy. Study summary: Healthy controls were enrolled alongside patients with narcolepsy type 1 or type 2.

Findings and limits, study-wide: Same-patient CSF and blood CD4+ T cell clonotypes included HCRT-specific and TRIB2-specific autoreactive ones. Blood of same and different patients, but not healthy controls, reportedly held recurring autoreactive clonotypes.

Repertoires were generated with immunoSEQ multiplex PCR, while TCRdb's copy carries only in-frame clones and drops some. This sample yields over 40,000 clones, of which about 91% are seen a single time; over 1% belongs to the top ten. For this clone: The target antigen is unknown.

Trimming stripped 10 bases from V and 7 bases from J, with 17 bases between. Germline V gives CDR1 SGHTA, CDR2 FQGNSA. This CDR3 is built from 14 residues. What was sequenced was CD45RA- memory CD4+ T cells from PBMCs. The receptor was isolated from a human donor with narcolepsy. The gene calls are TRBV7-2 and TRBJ1-6; a weak D match, TRBD1 (6 bases). The CDR3 DNA reads as TGTGCCACCGGGGTGGGGGGCGGGAATTCACCCCTCCACTTT. Amino acid sequence: CATGVGGGNSPLHF.